This T cell receptor beta chain was retrieved from a study of T cells in Graves' hyperthyroidism and ophthalmopathy. Study-level points and caveats: The majority of expanded thyroid clonotypes above 0.001 also appeared in blood.

Graves' hyperthyroidism qualified as stable when ophthalmopathy did not progress within 18 months. Patients with uncontrolled infections, other autoimmune diseases, pregnancy or lactation were excluded. The CDR3 extends over 12 amino acids. Trimming left V 6 bases short and J 6 bases short, with 8 bases between. The V gene's germline CDR1 is LNHNV and CDR2 YYDKDF (reference sequence). TCR beta CDR3 regions were amplified from RNA transcripts. First-round RT-PCR targeting the TCR CDR3 was performed with the HTBI primer set. TCRdb re-analysed the multiplex PCR reads in MiXCR, keeping a single row per CDR3 protein. The table includes hundreds of thousands of distinct CDR3 sequences, 12% to 15% detected once. Turning to this clonotype: What it binds is unknown.

V gene TRBV15 combines with J gene TRBJ2-2; a weak D match, TRBD2 (5 bases). The clonotype originates from a woman between 18 and 29 years old with Graves' hyperthyroidism. Specimen: blood. CDR3 residues: CATRRVAGELFF. In DNA form, the CDR3 reads TGTGCCACCAGGAGGGTTGCCGGGGAGCTGTTTTTT.